This TCR beta chain is drawn from a study of CXCR3-negative and CXCR3-positive naive CD8 T cells. As for the study in general: The TRB read total, some 150 million, broke down to about 1.5 +/- 0.3 million reads per library. The study's findings and limits: The TRB CDR3s that CXCR3-positive naive cells carried were more hydrophobic than those of CXCR3-negative naive cells. Both naive subsets showed comparably high diversity, and memory CD8+ cells showed much lower diversity. Both naive subsets carried similar amounts of surface CD5, so TCR strength was inferred from TRB CDR3 properties.

Cells that were CD45RO-CCR7+CD27+CD95- constituted naive CD8+ T cells. In the case of this clonotype: The antigen is undetermined.

Germline-derived CDR1 and CDR2 are MNHEY and SVGAGI. This CDR3 is 14 amino acids long. With UMI labels, 5' RACE was used to prepare the TRB cDNA libraries. TCRdb reanalyzed the 5' RACE reads and collapses them to one entry per CDR3 protein, without DNA. The table for this sample gives 85,000 to 120,000 distinct CDR3 sequences. The sequenced sample was naive CXCR3+ CD8+ T cells from blood. Noted subset: CD45RO-CCR7+CD27+CD95- naive CD8+ T cells expressing CXCR3 (TNR3+). This rearrangement joins TRBV6-5 to TRBJ1-2; the TCRdb D gene call, TRBD1, has no DNA to confirm it. This clonotype was obtained from a human donor in good health. Some clones in this sample may be carry-over from other donors' samples. CDR3 residues: CASSQGWGNYGYTF.